These T cell receptor beta chains were read from a single sample in a study of T-cell memory formation after mild COVID-19. Via MiXCR, TCRdb re-called the 5' RACE reads, giving one row per CDR3 protein. This sample has approximately 260,000 distinct CDR3 sequences; over 15% occur once, and the top ten carry around 3.7%. The sample consisted of PBMCs or a T cell subset sorted from them (not recorded which). These receptors were taken from a man younger than 30 who had mild COVID-19 (a few samples of this study predate the infection). Cell type and time point are not known. Both conserved end residues are part of each CDR3. Fields, in order: V gene, clone size, CDR3 length, J gene, D gene, CDR3 protein, CDR3 DNA. The D gene is left open where the match is weak. Size is stated for part of the rows, as once, few or many counts, or as a class when the clone is expanded.

V gene: TRBV12-3/TRBV12-4
clone size: few
CDR3 length: 15
J gene: TRBJ2-3
D gene: TRBD1
CDR3 protein: CASRPGQGGSDTQYF
CDR3 DNA: TGTGCCAGCAGGCCGGGACAGGGGGGGTCAGATACGCAGTATTTT

V gene: TRBV7-2
clone size: few
CDR3 length: 15
J gene: TRBJ2-5
D gene: -
CDR3 protein: CASSPPGTPSETQYF
CDR3 DNA: TGTGCCAGCAGCCCCCCCGGGACCCCCTCGGAGACCCAGTACTTC

V gene: TRBV7-9
clone size: -
CDR3 length: 15
J gene: TRBJ2-4
D gene: TRBD1
CDR3 protein: CASSWGQGPKNIQYF
CDR3 DNA: TGTGCCAGCAGCTGGGGACAGGGGCCCAAAAACATTCAGTACTTC

V gene: TRBV11-3
clone size: -
CDR3 length: 12
J gene: TRBJ1-2
D gene: TRBD1
CDR3 protein: CASSQTSGTVVF
CDR3 DNA: TGTGCCAGCAGCCAAACATCCGGGACAGTCGTCTTC

V gene: TRBV25-1
clone size: -
CDR3 length: 14
J gene: TRBJ2-7
D gene: -
CDR3 protein: CASSEGGVPYEQYF
CDR3 DNA: TGTGCCAGCAGTGAGGGGGGAGTCCCCTATGAGCAGTACTTC

V gene: TRBV7-9
clone size: -
CDR3 length: 14
J gene: TRBJ1-2
D gene: TRBD1
CDR3 protein: CASSSWTGGNGYTF
CDR3 DNA: TGTGCCAGCAGCTCATGGACAGGGGGGAATGGCTACACCTTC

V gene: TRBV7-2
clone size: -
CDR3 length: 14
J gene: TRBJ2-7
D gene: TRBD1
CDR3 protein: CASSHDRGQYEQYF
CDR3 DNA: TGTGCCAGCAGCCACGACAGGGGCCAGTACGAGCAGTACTTC

V gene: TRBV6-5
clone size: -
CDR3 length: 15
J gene: TRBJ1-1
D gene: -
CDR3 protein: CASSASRVVNTEAFF
CDR3 DNA: TGTGCCAGCAGTGCATCCAGGGTTGTGAACACTGAAGCTTTCTTT

V gene: TRBV7-3
clone size: -
CDR3 length: 13
J gene: TRBJ2-3
D gene: -
CDR3 protein: CASSLTRADTQYF
CDR3 DNA: TGTGCCAGCAGCCTGACCCGTGCAGATACGCAGTATTTT

V gene: TRBV18
clone size: -
CDR3 length: 13
J gene: TRBJ2-2
D gene: -
CDR3 protein: CASSPTTAGELFF
CDR3 DNA: TGTGCCAGCTCACCCACTACAGCCGGGGAGCTGTTTTTT

V gene: TRBV6-6
clone size: few
CDR3 length: 15
J gene: TRBJ1-2
D gene: TRBD1
CDR3 protein: CASSFEQGAFYGYTF
CDR3 DNA: TGTGCCAGCAGTTTCGAACAGGGGGCTTTCTATGGCTACACCTTC

V gene: TRBV6-6
clone size: -
CDR3 length: 9
J gene: TRBJ1-6
D gene: -
CDR3 protein: CASSPPLHF
CDR3 DNA: TGTGCCAGCAGCCCGCCCCTCCACTTT

V gene: TRBV5-1
clone size: few
CDR3 length: 13
J gene: TRBJ2-3
D gene: -
CDR3 protein: CASSLSQGDTQYF
CDR3 DNA: TGCGCCAGCAGCTTGTCACAGGGAGATACGCAGTATTTT

V gene: TRBV4-1
clone size: few
CDR3 length: 14
J gene: TRBJ2-5
D gene: -
CDR3 protein: CASSQLKSGETQYF
CDR3 DNA: TGCGCCAGCAGCCAACTCAAGAGCGGAGAGACCCAGTACTTC

V gene: TRBV14
clone size: few
CDR3 length: 11
J gene: TRBJ2-3
D gene: -
CDR3 protein: CASSQEYTQYF
CDR3 DNA: TGTGCCAGCAGCCAAGAGTATACGCAGTATTTT

V gene: TRBV7-2
clone size: few
CDR3 length: 12
J gene: TRBJ1-5
D gene: -
CDR3 protein: CASSLERTEPHF
CDR3 DNA: TGTGCCAGCAGCTTAGAAAGGACAGAGCCCCATTTT

V gene: TRBV5-5
clone size: few
CDR3 length: 14
J gene: TRBJ1-1
D gene: -
CDR3 protein: CASSSRFVPTEAFF
CDR3 DNA: TGTGCCAGCAGCAGCCGTTTTGTTCCCACTGAAGCTTTCTTT

V gene: TRBV9
clone size: -
CDR3 length: 15
J gene: TRBJ2-2
D gene: TRBD2
CDR3 protein: CASSASGGAVGELFF
CDR3 DNA: TGTGCCAGCAGCGCTAGCGGGGGGGCCGTCGGGGAGCTGTTTTTT

V gene: TRBV10-3
clone size: few
CDR3 length: 13
J gene: TRBJ2-5
D gene: TRBD2
CDR3 protein: CAIRTSGEQTQYF
CDR3 DNA: TGTGCCATCAGGACTAGCGGGGAGCAGACCCAGTACTTC

V gene: TRBV7-2
clone size: -
CDR3 length: 14
J gene: TRBJ1-5
D gene: -
CDR3 protein: CASSPRGAGQPQHF
CDR3 DNA: TGTGCCAGCAGCCCGCGGGGAGCCGGGCAGCCCCAGCATTTT

V gene: TRBV5-1
clone size: -
CDR3 length: 14
J gene: TRBJ2-1
D gene: -
CDR3 protein: CASSLESALAKQFF
CDR3 DNA: TGCGCCAGCAGCTTGGAATCCGCCCTGGCGAAGCAGTTCTTC

V gene: TRBV12-3/TRBV12-4
clone size: many
CDR3 length: 14
J gene: TRBJ2-3
D gene: TRBD2
CDR3 protein: CASSLAGAGDTQYF
CDR3 DNA: TGTGCCAGCAGTCTAGCGGGGGCGGGGGATACGCAGTATTTT

V gene: TRBV20-1
clone size: few
CDR3 length: 12
J gene: TRBJ2-3
D gene: -
CDR3 protein: CSATPGGDTQYF
CDR3 DNA: TGCAGTGCCACGCCGGGCGGAGATACGCAGTATTTT

V gene: TRBV10-3
clone size: -
CDR3 length: 14
J gene: TRBJ2-2
D gene: TRBD1
CDR3 protein: CAISRTGEPGELFF
CDR3 DNA: TGTGCCATCAGTCGGACAGGGGAGCCCGGGGAGCTGTTTTTT

V gene: TRBV11-2
clone size: -
CDR3 length: 16
J gene: TRBJ2-3
D gene: TRBD2
CDR3 protein: CASSPGGRGVGDTQYF
CDR3 DNA: TGTGCCAGCAGCCCCGGCGGGCGGGGGGTAGGAGATACGCAGTATTTT

V gene: TRBV7-8
clone size: -
CDR3 length: 14
J gene: TRBJ2-6
D gene: -
CDR3 protein: CASSWSIGANVLTF
CDR3 DNA: TGTGCCAGCAGCTGGAGTATAGGGGCCAACGTCCTGACTTTC

V gene: TRBV12-5
clone size: -
CDR3 length: 14
J gene: TRBJ2-1
D gene: -
CDR3 protein: CASGKEGLAHEQFF
CDR3 DNA: TGTGCTAGTGGGAAAGAGGGGCTGGCTCATGAGCAGTTCTTC

V gene: TRBV5-1
clone size: few
CDR3 length: 14
J gene: TRBJ2-1
D gene: -
CDR3 protein: CASSLQAGSDEQFF
CDR3 DNA: TGCGCCAGCAGCCTCCAAGCCGGCTCGGATGAGCAGTTCTTC

V gene: TRBV6-1
clone size: -
CDR3 length: 14
J gene: TRBJ1-6
D gene: -
CDR3 protein: CASNLWTANSPLHF
CDR3 DNA: TGTGCCAGTAACCTATGGACAGCTAATTCACCCCTCCACTTT

V gene: TRBV5-6
clone size: -
CDR3 length: 16
J gene: TRBJ2-2
D gene: -
CDR3 protein: CASSPTTRVSTGELFF
CDR3 DNA: TGTGCCAGCTCGCCGACGACGCGGGTTAGCACCGGGGAGCTGTTTTTT

V gene: TRBV12-3/TRBV12-4
clone size: -
CDR3 length: 14
J gene: TRBJ1-1
D gene: -
CDR3 protein: CASSLDAGYTEAFF
CDR3 DNA: TGTGCCAGCAGTTTGGATGCGGGCTACACTGAAGCTTTCTTT

V gene: TRBV28
clone size: -
CDR3 length: 15
J gene: TRBJ2-2
D gene: TRBD1
CDR3 protein: CAIHAGTGYTGELFF
CDR3 DNA: TGTGCCATCCACGCCGGGACAGGATACACCGGGGAGCTGTTTTTT

V gene: TRBV9
clone size: few
CDR3 length: 15
J gene: TRBJ1-4
D gene: -
CDR3 protein: CASSVGGGLNEKLFF
CDR3 DNA: TGTGCCAGCAGCGTAGGTGGCGGACTGAATGAAAAACTGTTTTTT

V gene: TRBV25-1
clone size: many
CDR3 length: 15
J gene: TRBJ2-4
D gene: TRBD1
CDR3 protein: CASSEAGTGKNIQYF
CDR3 DNA: TGTGCCAGCAGTGAAGCCGGGACAGGGAAAAACATTCAGTACTTC

V gene: TRBV24-1
clone size: few
CDR3 length: 15
J gene: TRBJ2-1
D gene: TRBD1
CDR3 protein: CATSDPATGGNEQFF
CDR3 DNA: TGTGCCACCAGTGATCCGGCGACAGGGGGCAATGAGCAGTTCTTC

V gene: TRBV12-3/TRBV12-4
clone size: many
CDR3 length: 14
J gene: TRBJ1-5
D gene: -
CDR3 protein: CASHPGYSNQPQHF
CDR3 DNA: TGTGCCAGCCATCCCGGTTATAGCAATCAGCCCCAGCATTTT

V gene: TRBV28
clone size: many
CDR3 length: 13
J gene: TRBJ2-7
D gene: -
CDR3 protein: CASSTGGAYEQYF
CDR3 DNA: TGTGCCAGCAGCACAGGGGGGGCCTACGAGCAGTACTTC

V gene: TRBV15
clone size: -
CDR3 length: 14
J gene: TRBJ1-5
D gene: -
CDR3 protein: CATTPGTFNQPQHF
CDR3 DNA: TGTGCCACCACTCCCGGGACCTTCAATCAGCCCCAGCATTTT

V gene: TRBV7-2
clone size: -
CDR3 length: 13
J gene: TRBJ2-2
D gene: -
CDR3 protein: CASSLRPTGELFF
CDR3 DNA: TGTGCCAGCAGCTTACGCCCGACCGGGGAGCTGTTTTTT

V gene: TRBV18
clone size: few
CDR3 length: 13
J gene: TRBJ1-2
D gene: -
CDR3 protein: CASSPDGHLGYTF
CDR3 DNA: TGTGCCAGCTCACCGGACGGGCACTTAGGCTACACCTTC

V gene: TRBV28
clone size: -
CDR3 length: 13
J gene: TRBJ2-2
D gene: -
CDR3 protein: CASSLRWSGELFF
CDR3 DNA: TGTGCCAGCAGTTTAAGGTGGTCCGGGGAGCTGTTTTTT

V gene: TRBV28
clone size: -
CDR3 length: 12
J gene: TRBJ1-3
D gene: -
CDR3 protein: CASTSYGNTIYF
CDR3 DNA: TGTGCCAGCACGAGTTATGGAAACACCATATATTTT

V gene: TRBV7-2
clone size: many
CDR3 length: 14
J gene: TRBJ2-5
D gene: -
CDR3 protein: CASSLGGGRETQYF
CDR3 DNA: TGTGCCAGCAGCTTGGGGGGGGGGCGAGAGACCCAGTACTTC

V gene: TRBV11-2
clone size: -
CDR3 length: 13
J gene: TRBJ2-7
D gene: -
CDR3 protein: CASSPRNFHEQYF
CDR3 DNA: TGTGCCAGCAGCCCGAGAAACTTCCACGAGCAGTACTTC

V gene: TRBV5-1
clone size: -
CDR3 length: 15
J gene: TRBJ2-1
D gene: -
CDR3 protein: CASSLDGGSYNEQFF
CDR3 DNA: TGCGCCAGCAGCTTGGACGGCGGCTCCTACAATGAGCAGTTCTTC

V gene: TRBV11-2
clone size: once
CDR3 length: 13
J gene: TRBJ2-1
D gene: -
CDR3 protein: CASSPPLFNEQFF
CDR3 DNA: TGTGCCAGCAGTCCCCCCCTTTTTAATGAGCAGTTCTTC

V gene: TRBV5-5
clone size: -
CDR3 length: 15
J gene: TRBJ1-5
D gene: TRBD1
CDR3 protein: CASSSRTGVGQPQHF
CDR3 DNA: TGTGCCAGCAGCAGCCGGACAGGGGTAGGGCAGCCCCAGCATTTT

V gene: TRBV5-6
clone size: -
CDR3 length: 14
J gene: TRBJ2-2
D gene: -
CDR3 protein: CASSVTGRTGELFF
CDR3 DNA: TGTGCCAGCAGCGTGACAGGCCGCACCGGGGAGCTGTTTTTT

V gene: TRBV18
clone size: few
CDR3 length: 13
J gene: TRBJ2-5
D gene: -
CDR3 protein: CASSPIGQETQYF
CDR3 DNA: TGTGCCAGCTCACCTATCGGTCAAGAGACCCAGTACTTC

V gene: TRBV5-4
clone size: few
CDR3 length: 16
J gene: TRBJ2-3
D gene: -
CDR3 protein: CASSLELGTLSDTQYF
CDR3 DNA: TGTGCCAGCAGCTTGGAGCTGGGGACGCTGTCAGATACGCAGTATTTT

V gene: TRBV29-1
clone size: few
CDR3 length: 12
J gene: TRBJ2-5
D gene: -
CDR3 protein: CSVGSGSGAQYF
CDR3 DNA: TGCAGCGTTGGGAGCGGTTCCGGGGCCCAGTACTTC

V gene: TRBV28
clone size: few
CDR3 length: 13
J gene: TRBJ1-1
D gene: TRBD1
CDR3 protein: CASNRGGSTEAFF
CDR3 DNA: TGTGCCAGCAACAGGGGTGGGAGCACTGAAGCTTTCTTT